The present T cell receptor beta chain was sequenced within a study of blood T cell repertoires in COVID-19. Turning to the study itself: Whether acute or convalescent, the COVID-19 samples came from the United States, Italy and Spain.

Across roughly 25 US areas, participants ranged in age from roughly 18 to 95 years. Trimming removed 1 base from V and 7 bases from J, with 13 bases in between. The CDR3 covers 14 residues. Germline values: CDR1 LGHDT, CDR2 YNNKEL (reference sequence). Original analysis: Estimates of nucleated cell counts were drawn from the amplification of reference gene primers. Method: immunoSEQ multiplex PCR; TCRdb's copy keeps in-frame clones and lacks some. That table is the source of V, J and clone size, and D and trimming were worked out from the DNA. Seen here are around 220,000 clones, around 90% observed once, and the top ten hold less than 2.5%.

This TCR derives from a young woman who had recovered from COVID-19. Sequences were obtained from PBMCs or T cells enriched from blood (not recorded which). V gene TRBV3-1 (or the pseudogene TRBV3-2) combines with J gene TRBJ1-1, with D hard to call. The CDR3 here is CASSQVRGRSEAFF. The CDR3 bases are TGTGCCAGCAGCCAAGTACGAGGGCGCAGTGAAGCTTTCTTT.